The 19 T cell receptor beta chains listed next were all sequenced from one sample in a study of response to subunit inactivated influenza vaccine. MiXCR was run by TCRdb on the RT-PCR reads, yielding one entry per CDR3 protein. The profile covers some 850,000 distinct CDR3 sequences, with approximately 17% appearing a single time and under 13% taken by the ten largest. The source material was PBMCs from blood, sampled roughly 5 days after vaccination. These receptors came from a man aged 50-60 years who received an inactivated influenza vaccine.

CDR3 residues: CASSSLPHEQFF. For the CDR3, the DNA is TGTGCCAGCAGTTCCCTTCCCCATGAGCAGTTCTTC. The V call is TRBV6-2 or TRBV6-3, the J call TRBJ2-1; D call uncertain. V was pared by 4 bases and J by 8 bases, with 9 bases between. Per germline, CDR1 MNHEY and CDR2 SVGEGT. The CDR3 totals 12 residues.

At least ten counts were recorded for this clonotype. This chain joins TRBV18 and TRBJ2-3; D is ambiguous. This CDR3 has 12 residues. The germline V and J ends were trimmed by 2 bases and 4 bases, with 4 bases remaining between them. Germline lookup yields CDR1 KGHSH and CDR2 LQKENI. CDR3 nucleotide sequence: TGTGCCAGCTCACCAAGTCCAGATACGCAGTATTTT. It yields the protein CASSPSPDTQYF.

The genes are TRBV20-1 and TRBJ2-3; no clear D. The germline gives CDR1 DFQATT, CDR2 SNEGSKA (reference sequence). CDR3 size: 13 residues. The CDR3 nucleotides read TGCAGCGGTAGGGCAGCGAGCACAGATACGCAGTATTTT. It codes for CSGRAASTDTQYF.

This clonotype was picked up a small number of times. The chain has TRBV24-1 and TRBJ2-4; 9 bases match TRBD1. This CDR3 spans 17 amino acids. Germline V CDR1 and CDR2: KGHDR, SFDVKD. V gave up 0 bases and J gave up 3 bases; unmatched junction bases: 5. In DNA, the CDR3 is TGTGCCACCAGTGATTTGTGGGACAGGGTAGGCAAAAACATTCAGTACTTC. Protein product: CATSDLWDRVGKNIQYF.

The chain is built from TRBV20-1 and TRBJ2-3; D possibly corresponds to TRBD2 (7 bases). This CDR3 contains 16 residues. Trimming removed 6 bases at V and 0 bases at J, with 19 bases between. Germline V gene data show CDR1 as DFQATT and CDR2 as SNEGSKA (reference sequence). In DNA, the CDR3 is TGCAGTGCCCCAGGGAGAGGGGGGGTTAGCACAGATACGCAGTATTTT. It specifies CSAPGRGGVSTDTQYF.

This clonotype has ten or more counts. The chain carries TRBV6-1 and TRBJ2-6; possibly TRBD2 for D (5 bases). This CDR3 comprises 13 residues. CDR1 MNHNS and CDR2 SASEGT come from the germline V gene. Deletions cut 4 bases from V and 6 bases from J, with 7 bases between. The CDR3 protein is CASSAGMANVLTF. In nucleotides, the CDR3 is TGTGCCAGCAGTGCCGGGATGGCCAACGTCCTGACTTTC.

In its sample, this clonotype was seen a few times. V gene TRBV6-5 combines with J gene TRBJ2-7; 10 nucleotides line up with TRBD2. CDR3 length: 16 residues. Unmatched junction bases numbered 2, after V lost 0 bases and J lost 0 bases. Looked up from germline, CDR1 is MNHEY and CDR2 is SVGAGI. CDR3 protein: CASSYSSGRSSYEQYF. DNA for the CDR3: TGTGCCAGCAGTTACTCTAGCGGGAGGAGCTCCTACGAGCAGTACTTC.

A word on this clonotype: This sequence may be a read error, since a much larger clone differs from it by one base. V is TRBV12-5 and J is TRBJ2-1, with D tentatively TRBD1 (5 bases). CDR1 and CDR2 (germline): LGHNT, FRNRAP. Trimming shortened V by 5 bases and J by 9 bases, and 14 bases separated the two germline ends. The length of the CDR3 is 13 residues. The CDR3 DNA follows: TGTGCTAGTGGTATGGACACGAACCCTGAGCAGTTCTTC. Protein sequence: CASGMDTNPEQFF.

This clonotype was seen at least ten times. In nucleotides, the CDR3 is TGTGCCAGCAGCCGCGACAGTTACCAAGAGACCCAGTACTTC. This codes for CASSRDSYQETQYF. This chain links TRBV7-9 with TRBJ2-5, with a tentative D call TRBD1 (5 bases). Germline CDR1 is SEHNR and CDR2 is FQNEAQ (reference sequence). This CDR3 is 14 amino acids long. V lost 5 bases to trimming and J lost 0 bases, with 10 bases between them.

This clonotype was detected many times. V and J are TRBV10-3 and TRBJ2-5; 8 nucleotides match TRBD1. Germline V gives CDR1 ENHRY, CDR2 SYGVKD. J gave up 4 bases and V 3 bases, and 4 bases lay outside the gene matches. The CDR3 length is 14 residues. The CDR3 reads CAISDRGRGETQYF. The CDR3, as DNA: TGTGCCATCAGTGACAGGGGGCGCGGAGAGACCCAGTACTTC.

This clonotype was found a few times. J is TRBJ2-7 and V is TRBV4-3, with a tentative D call TRBD2 (5 bases). V was shortened by 1 base and J by 4 bases, with 14 bases between the two germline ends. The CDR3 has 15 amino acids. The V gene's germline CDR1 is LGHNA and CDR2 YSLEER. CDR3 amino acids: CASSQGGYGGYEQYF. Written as DNA, the CDR3 is TGCGCCAGCAGCCAAGGCGGGTACGGAGGTTACGAGCAGTACTTC.

V gene TRBV4-3 combines with J gene TRBJ2-7, with D possibly TRBD2 on 6 matching bases. Trimming stripped 1 base from V and 6 bases from J, with 10 bases between. In germline, CDR1 is LGHNA, CDR2 YSLEER. CDR3 length: 13 residues. Here the CDR3 DNA reads TGCGCCAGCAGCCAAGTGGGCGGGGTCGAGCAGTACTTC. This translates into CASSQVGGVEQYF.

The V gene is TRBV2, the J gene TRBJ2-2, with D uncertain. From germline, CDR1 is SNHLY and CDR2 FYNNEI. This CDR3 spans 12 amino acids. Trimming removed 7 bases at V and 8 bases at J, with 11 bases between. The CDR3 here is CASTQNMGELFF. The DNA for the CDR3 is TGTGCCAGCACACAAAATATGGGGGAGCTGTTTTTT. Variable domain in full (rest from reference TRBV2 and TRBJ2-2): EPEVTQTPSHQVTQMGQEVILRCVPISNHLYFYWYRQILGQKVEFLVSFYNNEISEKSEIFDDQFSVERPDGSNFTLKIRSTKLEDSAMYFCASTQNMGELFFGEGSRLTVL.

This rearrangement joins TRBV7-2 to TRBJ1-5, with D uncertain. The germline V gene has CDR1 SGHTA and CDR2 FQGNSA. Trimming stripped 0 bases from V and 5 bases from J, with 8 bases between. CDR3 length: 14 amino acids. This CDR3 reads CASSLAVGYQPQHF. The CDR3 DNA reads TGTGCCAGCAGCTTAGCGGTAGGGTATCAGCCCCAGCATTTT.

CDR3 protein: CASSWGTGWYEQYF. CDR3 in DNA: TGTGCCAGCAGTTGGGGGACAGGGTGGTACGAGCAGTACTTC. The genes are TRBV2 and TRBJ2-7; 9 positions agree with TRBD1. From germline, CDR1 is SNHLY and CDR2 FYNNEI. V gave up 5 bases and J gave up 4 bases; unmatched junction bases: 6. The CDR3 totals 14 residues.

This sequence joins TRBV6-1 and TRBJ1-5; 7 nucleotides align to TRBD1. Germline V gene lookup returns CDR1 MNHNS and CDR2 SASEGT. The CDR3 totals 13 residues. J lost 7 bases, V lost 6 bases, and 6 bases had no gene match. CDR3 loop: CASSHDRDQPQHF. DNA for the CDR3: TGTGCCAGCAGCCATGACAGGGACCAGCCCCAGCATTTT.

The sample holds many counts of this clonotype. The DNA of the CDR3 is TGTGCCAGCAGCTTTGGCGGACCGTACAATGAGCAGTTCTTC. Residues: CASSFGGPYNEQFF. The gene calls are TRBV5-4 and TRBJ2-1; D is unclear. The V gene lost 2 bases and the J gene lost 4 bases, with 10 bases spanning the gap. Germline V CDR1 and CDR2: SGHNT, YYREEE (reference sequence). The CDR3 has 14 amino acids.

In its sample, this clonotype was seen many times. The rearrangement links TRBV29-1 to TRBJ2-6; no firm D call. There are 13 residues in the CDR3. Germline V gene sequence: CDR1 SQVTM, CDR2 ANQGSEA. Trimming pared 7 bases from V and 0 bases from J, leaving 7 bases between. The CDR3 nucleotides read TGCAGCGCTGACGTCTCTGGGGCCAACGTCCTGACTTTC. As protein: CSADVSGANVLTF.

The gene calls are TRBV7-8 and TRBJ2-5, with 8 bases aligning to TRBD2. Trimming cost V 2 bases and J 5 bases; bases outside gene matches: 10. From germline, CDR1 is SGHVS and CDR2 FQNEAQ. This CDR3 has 16 amino acids. This CDR3 is CASSLRPGRAIETQYF. In DNA, the CDR3 is TGTGCCAGCAGCTTACGTCCCGGGAGGGCCATTGAGACCCAGTACTTC.